A selection of T cell receptor beta chains follows, all from one sample in a study of tumor-infiltrating lymphocytes in localized non-small cell lung cancer. Measured with immunoSEQ multiplex PCR; TCRdb has only the in-frame clones, and not every one. The data contain over 10,000 clones, around 68% of them singletons. Sequencing was performed on lung tumor tissue. The receptors were sampled from a human donor with non-small cell lung cancer. Each CDR3 is given with its conserved first and last residue. A D gene is named only where the DNA matches it firmly. Expanded clones get a size class; other rows say once, few or many, or leave the size out.

V gene	J gene	D gene	clone size	CDR3 DNA	CDR3 protein
TRBV2	TRBJ1-1	NA	NA	TGTGCCAGCAGAACAGGCGCCAACACTGAAGCTTTCTTT	CASRTGANTEAFF
TRBV11-2	TRBJ2-7	NA	NA	TGTGCCAGCAGCTTAGATCTCCCGGGAGTCTACGAGCAGTACTTC	CASSLDLPGVYEQYF
TRBV19	TRBJ1-1	NA	NA	TGTGCCAGTAGTACCTCCTCCGCAGGTAACACTGAAGCTTTCTTT	CASSTSSAGNTEAFF
TRBV2	TRBJ1-1	NA	NA	TGTGCCAGCATTCAGATGAACACTGAAGCTTTCTTT	CASIQMNTEAFF
TRBV7-9	TRBJ1-2	TRBD1	NA	TGTGCCAGCAGCGTAGACCAGGGGGCGCATGGCTACACCTTC	CASSVDQGAHGYTF
TRBV23-1	TRBJ2-7	NA	NA	TGCGCCAGCATCCCGATGAGGTCCTACGAGCAGTACTTC	CASIPMRSYEQYF
TRBV10-3	TRBJ2-2	TRBD1	few	TGTGCCATCAGCCGTGGGACAGCAGGCGGGGAGCTGTTTTTT	CAISRGTAGGELFF
TRBV11-2	TRBJ2-7	TRBD2	NA	TGTGCCAGCAGCTTTTTGGGGGGGACCTCCTACGAGCAGTACTTC	CASSFLGGTSYEQYF
TRBV5-1	TRBJ2-1	NA	NA	TGCGCCAGCAGTTCGTCAGCTTCCTCCTACAATGAGCAGTTCTTC	CASSSSASSYNEQFF
TRBV19	TRBJ2-1	TRBD2	NA	TGTGCCACCCATTCTAGGCCCGGGACTAGCGGATACAATGAGCAGTTCTTC	CATHSRPGTSGYNEQFF
TRBV11-2	TRBJ2-1	TRBD2	NA	TGTGCCAGCAGCCGAGATACGGGGGGAAGGAATGAGCAGTTCTTC	CASSRDTGGRNEQFF
TRBV5-1	TRBJ1-1	NA	NA	TGCGCCAGCAGCTTCGGGGGACTGGCTGAAGCTTTCTTT	CASSFGGLAEAFF
TRBV25-1	TRBJ2-7	NA	NA	TGTGCCAGCAGTGCGGGCCTAGGGGCCTACGAGCAGTACTTC	CASSAGLGAYEQYF
TRBV18	TRBJ2-7	NA	once	TGTGCCAGCTCACCAAAGGGGCTATCCTACGAGCAGTACTTC	CASSPKGLSYEQYF
TRBV5-6	TRBJ2-1	NA	NA	TGTGCCAGCAGCTTGATATCGGGCTACAATGAGCAGTTCTTC	CASSLISGYNEQFF